The present T cell receptor beta chain was sequenced within a study of vaccination effects on CD4 cells after COVID-19 (dated by TCRdb to 2022 to 2024). Concerning the study at large: Post-vaccine samples across the study were collected a median of 72 days after the second dose, with a range of 14 to 241. The study compared SARS-CoV-2 spike-specific CD4+ TCR repertoires before and after mRNA vaccination in COVID-19 convalescent patients and infection-naive vaccine recipients. A total of 10 COVID-19 convalescent patients and a handful of SARS-CoV-2-naive healthy vaccine recipients were included in the full study. Cultures from other donors in the study were sequenced with the Oncomine TCR Beta short-read assay on an Illumina iSeq 100. Results and caveats for the whole study, not just this receptor: Among healthy vaccine recipients, nearly all vaccine-induced clones were SARS-CoV-2 mono-reactive, and just 1 of 255 was cross-reactive with common cold coronaviruses. Clones induced by infection and clones induced by vaccination both contracted markedly at late timepoints after vaccination, which fits with T cell responses waning over time. Only a small number of convalescent patients were included, and no early post-infection timepoints were available, which limited the study.

A note on this clone: Its antigen is unknown. No base quality information exists; no much larger clone differs at one position.

To identify antigen-specific CD4+ T cell clonotypes by their expansion, the ViraFEST assay first stimulated PBMC with viral peptide pools and then applied TCR sequencing. After roughly 11 days of culture, CD4+ T cells were isolated with the EasySep CD4+ T cell isolation kit. Participants received two doses of either the BNT162b2 or the mRNA-1273 mRNA SARS-CoV-2 vaccine. Negative nucleocapsid antibody results before and after vaccination confirmed that the healthy vaccine recipients had no prior SARS-CoV-2 infection. Some 2 million PBMC per well were cultured in IMDM with roughly 5% human AB serum, 9 to 10 IU/ml IL-2 and gentamicin, plus 10 ug/ml peptides. Half of the culture medium was replaced with fresh IL-2-containing medium on days 3 and 7. Unless otherwise noted, each peptide stimulation condition was cultured in triplicate wells. Using Ficoll-Paque Plus gradient centrifugation, PBMC were separated from whole blood and then either used fresh or cryopreserved at -140C. The overlapping peptide pools covered the spike proteins of SARS-CoV-2 as well as those of the common cold coronaviruses HCoV-NL63, HCoV-OC43 and HCoV-229E. The QIAamp micro DNA kit was used to extract genomic DNA from the cultured CD4+ T cells.

The library was prepared using the immunoSEQ multiplex PCR assay. DNA from the cultured, isolated CD4+ T cells was subjected to TCR beta CDR3 sequencing. The study's own analysis went as follows. Non-productive TCR sequences were removed and reads were trimmed to the CDR3 region, keeping CDR3s of at least 7 amino acids. The MANAFEST web app was used to pick out antigen-specific clonotypes by comparing their expansion in peptide wells with that in reference cultures. Positive clones required FDR<0.05 expansion versus reference and all other wells, odds ratio above 5, and frequency above 0.1% in two replicate wells. Clonotypes significantly expanded in SARS-CoV-2 spike wells and in at least one common cold coronavirus spike condition were defined as cross-reactive. CDR3 similarity was assessed by Levenshtein distance using the stringdist R package, and unrooted trees were constructed with ape in R 3.6.1. TCRdb took over this immuneACCESS table, retaining in-frame rearrangements with V and J assigned. Such tables are incomplete; in checked studies, under half of the missing clones stem from an unresolved V gene, and the remainder is unexplained. The V and J calls and clone size come from that table; D and trimming were worked out from the DNA. This sample has approximately 15,000 clones in its table, and 75% of those were observed once. The ten largest clones represent approximately 25% of the sample.

Taken from cysteine to phenylalanine, the CDR3 has 15 residues. Only the CDR3 part of the read is kept: 45 bases, read in frame from the first base. Trimming takes 4 bases off V and 8 bases off J; junction bases not matched to a gene: 7. For CDR1 and CDR2, the germline V gene lists MNHEY and SVGAGI. The specimen comprised CD4+ T cells from PBMCs cultured with HCoV-NL63 spike peptides, sampled after COVID-19 vaccination. What this sample's cell subset or site label stands for: HCoV-NL63 spike overlapping peptide pool stimulation. The rearrangement joined TRBV6-5 to TRBJ2-1; TRBD2 aligns with 11 central bases. This TCR was recovered from a human donor who received a COVID-19 vaccine. CDR3 sequence: CASSSIAGGPDEQFF. The nucleotides read TGTGCCAGCAGTTCCATAGCGGGGGGGCCCGATGAGCAGTTCTTC.